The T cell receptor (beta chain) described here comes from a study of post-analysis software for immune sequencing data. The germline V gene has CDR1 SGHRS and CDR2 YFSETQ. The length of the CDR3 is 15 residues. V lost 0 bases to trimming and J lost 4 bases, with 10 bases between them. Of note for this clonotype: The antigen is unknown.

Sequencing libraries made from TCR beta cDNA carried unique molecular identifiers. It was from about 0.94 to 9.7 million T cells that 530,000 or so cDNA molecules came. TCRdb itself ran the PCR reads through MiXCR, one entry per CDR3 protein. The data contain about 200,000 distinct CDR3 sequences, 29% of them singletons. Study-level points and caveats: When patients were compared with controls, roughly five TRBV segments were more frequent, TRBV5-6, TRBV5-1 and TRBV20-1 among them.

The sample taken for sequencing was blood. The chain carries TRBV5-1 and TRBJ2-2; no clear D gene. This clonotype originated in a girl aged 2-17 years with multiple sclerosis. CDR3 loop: CASSLAVPSTGELFF. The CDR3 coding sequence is TGCGCCAGCAGCTTGGCCGTCCCGTCCACCGGGGAGCTGTTTTTT.